The T cell receptor (beta chain) under discussion was sequenced for a study of cytomegalovirus exposure and HLA in healthy donors. Study background: The same platform was used for the 120 validation repertoires and the 500 to 700 first-cohort repertoires, a later analysis reported. Study-wide points: A few CMV-associated chains proved CMV antigen-specific in vitro. Some TCR beta chains (around 160 of them) were listed as cytomegalovirus-associated.

CDR3 length: 14 amino acids. Trimming took off 6 bases at V and 3 bases at J, with 15 bases between the two ends. The V gene's germline CDR1 is WNHNN and CDR2 SYGVQD (reference sequence). Profiled with immunoSEQ multiplex PCR; TCRdb holds only in-frame clones, not every one. The sample has 130,000 or so clones; 85% to 90% are singletons. Donors were drawn from the approximately 120-subject validation cohort, separate from the roughly 670-subject first cohort. This clone was seen a handful of times. Antigen unknown. The sequenced material came from PBMCs. J is TRBJ2-7 and V is TRBV10-1, with TRBD1 as a possible D gene (6 bases). The TCR originated in a woman in her late teens or twenties in good health and CMV-seropositive. The CDR3 protein is CASRPGAAGYEQYF. CDR3 sequence (DNA): TGCGCCAGCAGACCAGGGGCCGCAGGCTACGAGCAGTACTTC.